These 19 T cell receptor beta chains came from one sample sequenced in a study of blood T cell repertoires in COVID-19. Method: immunoSEQ multiplex PCR; TCRdb's copy keeps in-frame clones and lacks some. This table has around 190,000 clones, 88% appearing once. The sample was PBMCs or T cells enriched from blood (not recorded which). These receptors all come from a young woman who had recovered from COVID-19.

The chain uses TRBV11-2 and TRBJ1-2; possible D gene TRBD1, 6 bases. The CDR3 has 14 amino acids. Germline V gives CDR1 SGHAT, CDR2 FQNNGV. Trimming took off 10 bases at V and 6 bases at J, with 21 bases between the two ends. The CDR3: CATLLGRQVDGYTF. Written as DNA, the CDR3 is TGTGCCACCCTATTGGGTCGACAGGTTGATGGCTACACCTTC.

The CDR3 DNA sequence: TGTGCCAGCAGCTTAGCAGGACAGGGCAACTATGGCTACACCTTC. Translated: CASSLAGQGNYGYTF. The chain couples TRBV13 to TRBJ1-2; TRBD1 agrees at 8 bases. Unmatched junction bases numbered 3, after V lost 1 base and J lost 2 bases. The CDR3 totals 15 residues. Germline V gene lookup returns CDR1 PRHDT and CDR2 FYEKMQ (reference sequence). The full variable domain, completed using reference TRBV13 and TRBJ1-2, is AAGVIQSPRHLIKEKRETATLKCYPIPRHDTVYWYQQGPGQDPQFLISFYEKMQSDKGSIPDRFSAQQFSDYHSELNMSSLELGDSALYFCASSLAGQGNYGYTFGSGTRLTVV.

The CDR3 region is CASGSGLGGGWVNEQFF. As DNA, the CDR3 is TGTGCTAGTGGGTCGGGACTAGGGGGAGGGTGGGTCAATGAGCAGTTCTTC. The chain is built from TRBV12-5 and TRBJ2-1, with 8 bases matching TRBD2. CDR1 is LGHNT and CDR2 is FRNRAP in the germline V gene. This CDR3 region has 17 residues. V dropped 6 bases and J dropped 6; count of bases not matched to a gene: 16.

This chain uses TRBV29-1 with TRBJ1-2; D perhaps matches TRBD1 (5 bases). The length of the CDR3 is 12 residues. V was shortened by 5 bases and J by 1 base, with 8 bases between the two germline ends. The germline CDR1 and CDR2 sequences are SQVTM and ANQGSEA. The CDR3 sequence is CSVSQGNYGYTF. CDR3 DNA: TGCAGCGTTTCCCAGGGTAACTATGGCTACACCTTC.

The V gene is TRBV6-5, the J gene TRBJ2-5, with 7 nucleotides matching TRBD1. Per the germline V gene, CDR1 is MNHEY and CDR2 is SVGAGI. CDR3 length equals 13 residues. The ends lost 6 bases at V and 9 bases at J; junction bases unmatched: 10. The CDR3 region is CASRDGQEWAQYF. The CDR3 DNA sequence: TGTGCCAGCAGGGACGGACAGGAATGGGCCCAGTACTTC.

The chain joins TRBV2 to TRBJ1-2; no clear D gene. The CDR3 loop spans 16 amino acids. V gave up 3 bases and J gave up 3 bases, with 17 bases separating them. Germline loops: CDR1 SNHLY, CDR2 FYNNEI. CDR3 sequence: CASSEGPIQPHYGYTF. CDR3 nucleotide sequence: TGTGCCAGCAGTGAGGGCCCGATCCAGCCCCACTATGGCTACACCTTC.

This chain links TRBV18 with TRBJ2-7; no reliable D call. V lost 6 bases, J lost 5 bases, and 11 bases lay in between. This CDR3 has 12 residues. CDR1 is KGHSH and CDR2 is LQKENI in the germline V gene. CDR3 residues: CASSSNADEQYF. In DNA form, the CDR3 reads TGTGCCAGCTCGTCCAACGCGGACGAGCAGTACTTC.

J is TRBJ1-2 and V is TRBV5-4; TRBD1 matches at 7 bases. The CDR3 runs 16 residues. V lost 5 bases to trimming and J lost 7 bases; unmatched junction nucleotides: 17. Germline assignment: CDR1 SGHNT and CDR2 YYREEE (reference sequence). The CDR3 nucleotides are TGTGCCAGCAGACCGGGACAGCCTACCCTCTATAGTGGCTACACCTTC. Encoded protein: CASRPGQPTLYSGYTF.

The chain carries TRBV7-9 and TRBJ1-6; 7 nucleotides line up with TRBD1. CDR1 and CDR2 (germline): SEHNR, FQNEAQ (reference sequence). The CDR3 is 16 residues long. V shed 4 bases and J 7 bases; nucleotides not matched to a gene: 10. The CDR3 loop is CASSSTRQGKNSPLHF. CDR3 in DNA: TGTGCCAGCAGCTCTACAAGACAGGGTAAAAATTCACCCCTCCACTTT.

The chain recombines TRBV4-1 with TRBJ1-1; D gene unclear. This CDR3 comprises 16 residues. V shed 5 bases and J shed 4 bases, with 20 bases lying between them. Germline lookup yields CDR1 MGHRA and CDR2 YSYEKL. In DNA, the CDR3 is TGCGCCAGCAGCTCCCGGGTACCTCCGGAGACCACTGAAGCTTTCTTT. Translated: CASSSRVPPETTEAFF.

This clone was recorded once. The gene calls are TRBV7-2 and TRBJ2-7; D might be TRBD2 (6 bases). This CDR3 is built from 14 residues. The germline V gene has CDR1 SGHTA and CDR2 FQGNSA. V dropped 6 bases and J dropped 3 bases, with 15 bases sitting between them. CDR3 bases: TGTGCCAGCAGTTCCGGGACTCAGTTCTACGAGCAGTACTTC. Its protein is CASSSGTQFYEQYF.

The V call is TRBV24-1, the J call TRBJ1-5; D uncertain. Per the germline V gene, CDR1 is KGHDR and CDR2 is SFDVKD. The CDR3 covers 12 residues. V was clipped by 7 bases and J by 0 bases, with 3 bases between them. The CDR3 is CATRLSNQPQHF. The CDR3 DNA reads TGTGCCACCAGACTTAGCAATCAGCCCCAGCATTTT.

The chain recombines TRBV28 with TRBJ1-5; tentative D call: TRBD1 (6 bases). Germline values: CDR1 MDHEN, CDR2 SYDVKM. There are 16 residues in the CDR3. Trimming left V 6 bases short and J 6 bases short, with 21 bases between. CDR3 in DNA: TGTGCCAGCAGGAAACAGGGAACGAGTGGAAGTCAGCCCCAGCATTTT. It yields the protein CASRKQGTSGSQPQHF.

The J gene is TRBJ1-1, the V gene TRBV15; D may be TRBD1 (5 bases). Germline-derived CDR1 and CDR2 are LNHNV and YYDKDF (reference sequence). The CDR3 covers 16 residues. The V and J ends lost 0 bases and 3 bases respectively, with 14 bases between them. DNA of the CDR3: TGTGCCACCAGCAGAGATCTTGGGGGGGTTGACACTGAAGCTTTCTTT. Its protein product is CATSRDLGGVDTEAFF.

V usage is TRBV11-2 and J usage is TRBJ2-5; TRBD2 matches 9 bases. This CDR3 is built from 16 residues. In germline, CDR1 is SGHAT, CDR2 FQNNGV. The J segment lost 5 bases and the V segment lost 2 bases, leaving 9 bases of the junction unmatched. The CDR3 bases are TGTGCCAGCAGCTTAATCTGGACTAGCGCCGGGGAGACCCAGTACTTC. It translates to CASSLIWTSAGETQYF.

The chain uses TRBV19 and TRBJ1-1; tentative D call: TRBD1 (6 bases). CDR3 length equals 11 residues. Trimming took off 10 bases at V and 4 bases at J, with 10 bases between the two ends. The germline gives CDR1 LNHDA, CDR2 SQIVND (reference sequence). The CDR3 here is CAMFRGTEAFF. CDR3 nucleotide sequence: TGTGCCATGTTCAGGGGCACTGAAGCTTTCTTT. Full variable domain (rest looked up from reference TRBV19 and TRBJ1-1): DGGITQSPKYLFRKEGQNVTLSCEQNLNHDAMYWYRQDPGQGLRLIYYSQIVNDFQKGDIAEGYSVSREKKESFPLTVTSAQKNPTAFYLCAMFRGTEAFFGQGTRLTVV.

The chain links TRBV6-5 to TRBJ1-2; D gene uncertain. The germline V gene encodes CDR1 MNHEY and CDR2 SVGAGI. V lost 2 bases, J lost 10 bases, and 20 bases lay in between. This CDR3 contains 15 residues. The CDR3 nucleotides read TGTGCCAGCAGTTACGGGCAAGAACGCGGGCATGCCTACACCTTC. Its protein is CASSYGQERGHAYTF.

This chain connects TRBV9 to TRBJ2-2; TRBD2 aligns across 10 bases. The CDR3 runs to 15 residues. V shed 4 bases, J shed 6 bases, and the junction held 6 bases outside the gene matches. In germline, CDR1 is SGDLS, CDR2 YYNGEE. CDR3 coding DNA: TGTGCCAGCAGCCTCAGCGGGAGGGACCCCGGGGAGCTGTTTTTT. As protein: CASSLSGRDPGELFF.

The V and J genes are TRBV18 and TRBJ2-7; 8 nucleotides match TRBD1. This CDR3 region has 15 residues. Trimming removed 4 bases from V and 0 bases from J; junction bases left unmatched: 5. Germline V gene lookup returns CDR1 KGHSH and CDR2 LQKENI. CDR3 DNA sequence: TGTGCCAGCTCACTGTTACAGGGGGGCTCCTACGAGCAGTACTTC. Translated, it gives CASSLLQGGSYEQYF.